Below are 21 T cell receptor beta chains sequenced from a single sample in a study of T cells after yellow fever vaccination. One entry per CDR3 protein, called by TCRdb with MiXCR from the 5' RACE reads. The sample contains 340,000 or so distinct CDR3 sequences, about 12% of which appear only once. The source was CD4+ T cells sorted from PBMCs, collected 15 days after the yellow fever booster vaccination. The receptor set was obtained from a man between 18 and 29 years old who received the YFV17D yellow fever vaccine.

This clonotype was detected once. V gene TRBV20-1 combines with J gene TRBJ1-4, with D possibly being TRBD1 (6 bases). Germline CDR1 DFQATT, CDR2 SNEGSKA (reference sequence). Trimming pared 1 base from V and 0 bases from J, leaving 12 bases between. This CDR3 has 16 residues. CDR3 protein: CSARGTDFATNEKLFF. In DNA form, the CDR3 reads TGCAGTGCTAGAGGGACAGACTTTGCAACTAATGAAAAACTGTTTTTT.

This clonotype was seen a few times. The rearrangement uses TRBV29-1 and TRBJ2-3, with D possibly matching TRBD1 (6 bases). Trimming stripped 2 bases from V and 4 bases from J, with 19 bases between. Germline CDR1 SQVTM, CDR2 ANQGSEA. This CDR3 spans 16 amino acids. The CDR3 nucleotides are TGCAGCGTTGAAAGAGTATACAGGGTAGACGCAGATACGCAGTATTTT. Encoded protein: CSVERVYRVDADTQYF.

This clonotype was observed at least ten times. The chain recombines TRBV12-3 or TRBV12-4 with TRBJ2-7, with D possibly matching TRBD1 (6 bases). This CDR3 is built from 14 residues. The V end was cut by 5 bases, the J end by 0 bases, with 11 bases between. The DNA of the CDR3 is TGTGCCAGCAGTCCCAGGGGTACCTCCTACGAGCAGTACTTC. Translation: CASSPRGTSYEQYF.

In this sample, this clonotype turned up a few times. CDR3: CASSLGRLGTEAFF. The CDR3 coding sequence is TGTGCCAGCAGCCTAGGGAGATTGGGCACTGAAGCTTTCTTT. The chain recombines TRBV11-2 with TRBJ1-1; D not certain. Trimming left V 5 bases short and J 4 bases short, with 14 bases between. Germline CDR1 is SGHAT and CDR2 is FQNNGV. This CDR3 has 14 residues.

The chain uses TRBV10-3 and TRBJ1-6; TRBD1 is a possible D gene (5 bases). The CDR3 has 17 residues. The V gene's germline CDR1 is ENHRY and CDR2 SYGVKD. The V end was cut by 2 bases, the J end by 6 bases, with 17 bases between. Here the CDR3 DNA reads TGTGCCATCAGTGAGCACCCGGCAGAAAGGGGTAATTCACCCCTCCACTTT. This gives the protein CAISEHPAERGNSPLHF.

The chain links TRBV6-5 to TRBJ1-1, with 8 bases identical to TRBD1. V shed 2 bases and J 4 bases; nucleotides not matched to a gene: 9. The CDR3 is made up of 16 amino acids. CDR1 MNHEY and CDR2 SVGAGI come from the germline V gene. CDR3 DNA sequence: TGTGCCAGCAGTTACAGGTCAGGGGGCCGGGGCACTGAAGCTTTCTTT. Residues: CASSYRSGGRGTEAFF.

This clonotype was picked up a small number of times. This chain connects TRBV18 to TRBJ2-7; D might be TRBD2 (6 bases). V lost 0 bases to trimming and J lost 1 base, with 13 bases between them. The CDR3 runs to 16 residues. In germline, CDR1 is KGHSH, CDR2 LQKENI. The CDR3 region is CASSPPSWGVSYEQYF. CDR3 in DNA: TGTGCCAGCTCACCACCGTCGTGGGGGGTTTCCTACGAGCAGTACTTC.

CDR3 sequence (DNA): TGCAGTGCATCTTCTGTTCGGAATAATTCACCCCTCCACTTT. Its protein is CSASSVRNNSPLHF. The rearrangement joins TRBV20-1 to TRBJ1-6; D is unresolved. The V and J ends lost 6 bases and 5 bases respectively, with 14 bases between them. The germline V gene encodes CDR1 DFQATT and CDR2 SNEGSKA (reference sequence). The CDR3 runs to 14 residues.

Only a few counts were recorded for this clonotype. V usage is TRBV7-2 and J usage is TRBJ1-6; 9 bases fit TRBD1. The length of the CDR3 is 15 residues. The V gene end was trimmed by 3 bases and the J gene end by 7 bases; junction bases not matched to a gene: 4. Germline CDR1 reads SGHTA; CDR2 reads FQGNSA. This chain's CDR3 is CASSFRTGVNSPLHF. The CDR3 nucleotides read TGTGCCAGCAGCTTTAGGACAGGGGTAAATTCACCCCTCCACTTT.

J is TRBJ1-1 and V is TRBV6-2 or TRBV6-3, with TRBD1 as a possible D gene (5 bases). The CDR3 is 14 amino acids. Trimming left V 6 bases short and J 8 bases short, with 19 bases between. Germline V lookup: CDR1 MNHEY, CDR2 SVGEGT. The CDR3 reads CASSITWGDIEAFF. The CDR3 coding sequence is TGTGCCAGCAGCATTACCTGGGGGGATATCGAAGCTTTCTTT.

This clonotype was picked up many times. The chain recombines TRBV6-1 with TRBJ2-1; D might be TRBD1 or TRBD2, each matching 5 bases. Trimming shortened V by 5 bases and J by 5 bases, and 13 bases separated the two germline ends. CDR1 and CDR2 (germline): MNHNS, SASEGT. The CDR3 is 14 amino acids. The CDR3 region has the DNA TGTGCCAGCAGTAGATACGGGACGGACAATGAGCAGTTCTTC. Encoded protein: CASSRYGTDNEQFF.

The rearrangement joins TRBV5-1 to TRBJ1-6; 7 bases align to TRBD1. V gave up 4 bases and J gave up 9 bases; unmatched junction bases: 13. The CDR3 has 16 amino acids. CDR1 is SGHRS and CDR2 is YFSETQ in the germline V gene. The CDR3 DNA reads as TGCGCCAGCAGCCCCGAAAGAGGACAGGTCGGTTCACCCCTCCACTTT. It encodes CASSPERGQVGSPLHF.

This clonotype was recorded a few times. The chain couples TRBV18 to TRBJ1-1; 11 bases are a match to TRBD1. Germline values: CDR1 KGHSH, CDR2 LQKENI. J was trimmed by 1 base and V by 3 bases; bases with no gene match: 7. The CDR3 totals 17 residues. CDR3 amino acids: CASSPLGQGAQNTEAFF. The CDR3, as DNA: TGTGCCAGCTCACCCCTCGGACAGGGGGCACAGAACACTGAAGCTTTCTTT.

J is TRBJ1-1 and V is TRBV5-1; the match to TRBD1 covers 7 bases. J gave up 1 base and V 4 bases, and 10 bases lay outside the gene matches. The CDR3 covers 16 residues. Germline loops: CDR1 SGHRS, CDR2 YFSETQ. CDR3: CASSPTGAPANTEAFF. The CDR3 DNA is TGCGCCAGCAGCCCAACAGGGGCCCCAGCGAACACTGAAGCTTTCTTT.

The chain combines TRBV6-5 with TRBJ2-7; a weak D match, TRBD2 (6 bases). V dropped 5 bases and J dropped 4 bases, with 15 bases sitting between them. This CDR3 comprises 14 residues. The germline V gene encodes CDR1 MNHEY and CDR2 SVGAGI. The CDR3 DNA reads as TGTGCCAGCAGTCCGGGTAGTGGGAGGTACGAGCAGTACGTC. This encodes CASSPGSGRYEQYV.

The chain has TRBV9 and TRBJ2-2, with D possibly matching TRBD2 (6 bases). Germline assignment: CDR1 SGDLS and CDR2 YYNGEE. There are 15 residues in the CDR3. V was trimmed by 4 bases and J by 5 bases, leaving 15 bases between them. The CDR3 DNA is TGTGCCAGCAGCTCGGGAATGGGGAGGACCGGGGAGCTGTTTTTT. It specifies CASSSGMGRTGELFF.

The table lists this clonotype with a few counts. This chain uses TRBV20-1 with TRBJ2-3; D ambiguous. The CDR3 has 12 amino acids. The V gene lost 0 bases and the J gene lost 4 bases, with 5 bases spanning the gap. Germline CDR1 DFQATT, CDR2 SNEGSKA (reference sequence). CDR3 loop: CSARDLSDTQYF. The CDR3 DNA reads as TGCAGTGCTAGAGATCTATCAGATACGCAGTATTTT.

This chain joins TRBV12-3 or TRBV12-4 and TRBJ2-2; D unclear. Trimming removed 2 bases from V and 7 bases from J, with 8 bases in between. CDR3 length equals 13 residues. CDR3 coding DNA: TGTGCCAGCAGTTTAATGCGCAGCGGGGAGCTGTTTTTT. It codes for CASSLMRSGELFF.

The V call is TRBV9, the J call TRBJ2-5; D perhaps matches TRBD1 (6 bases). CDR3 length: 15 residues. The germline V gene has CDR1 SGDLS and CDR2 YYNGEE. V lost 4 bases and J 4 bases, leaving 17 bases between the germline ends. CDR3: CASSQATGQLETQYF. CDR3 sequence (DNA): TGTGCCAGCAGCCAGGCGACTGGACAGCTAGAGACCCAGTACTTC.

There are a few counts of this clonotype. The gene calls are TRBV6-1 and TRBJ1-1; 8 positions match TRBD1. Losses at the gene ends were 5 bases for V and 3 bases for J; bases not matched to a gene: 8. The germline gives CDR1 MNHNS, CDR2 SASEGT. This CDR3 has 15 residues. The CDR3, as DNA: TGTGCCAGCAGTAAAAATACAGGGGGTGACACTGAAGCTTTCTTT. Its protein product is CASSKNTGGDTEAFF.

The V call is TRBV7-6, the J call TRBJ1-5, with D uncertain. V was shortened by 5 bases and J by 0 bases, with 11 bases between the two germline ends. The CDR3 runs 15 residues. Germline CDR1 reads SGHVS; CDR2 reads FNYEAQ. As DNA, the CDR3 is TGTGCCAGCAGCCAAGGACTCGGTAGCAATCAGCCCCAGCATTTT. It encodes CASSQGLGSNQPQHF.